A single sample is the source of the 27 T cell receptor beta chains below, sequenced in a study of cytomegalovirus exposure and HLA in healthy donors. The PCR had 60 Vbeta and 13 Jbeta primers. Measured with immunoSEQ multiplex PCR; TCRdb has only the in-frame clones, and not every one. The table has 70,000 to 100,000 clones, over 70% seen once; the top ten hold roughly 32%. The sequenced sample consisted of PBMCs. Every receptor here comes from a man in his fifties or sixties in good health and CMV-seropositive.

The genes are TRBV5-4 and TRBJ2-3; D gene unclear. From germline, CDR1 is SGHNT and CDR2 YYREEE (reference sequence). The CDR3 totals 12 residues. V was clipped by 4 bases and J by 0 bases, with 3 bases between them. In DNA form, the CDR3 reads TGTGCCAGCAGCCCTAGCACAGATACGCAGTATTTT. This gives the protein CASSPSTDTQYF.

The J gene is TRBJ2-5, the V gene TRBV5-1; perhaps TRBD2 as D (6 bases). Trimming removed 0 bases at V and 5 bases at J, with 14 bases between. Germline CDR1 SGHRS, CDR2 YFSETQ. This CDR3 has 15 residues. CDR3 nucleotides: TGCGCCAGCAGCTTGGCAACGGGAGTGGAGGAGACCCAGTACTTC. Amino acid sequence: CASSLATGVEETQYF.

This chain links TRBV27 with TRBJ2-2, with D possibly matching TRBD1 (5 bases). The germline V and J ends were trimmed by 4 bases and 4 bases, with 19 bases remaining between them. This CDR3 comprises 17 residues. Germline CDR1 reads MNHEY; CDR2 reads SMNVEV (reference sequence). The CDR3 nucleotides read TGTGCCAGCAGTTCCGACGGCCTATTTAGGGGCACCGGGGAGCTGTTTTTT. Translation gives CASSSDGLFRGTGELFF.

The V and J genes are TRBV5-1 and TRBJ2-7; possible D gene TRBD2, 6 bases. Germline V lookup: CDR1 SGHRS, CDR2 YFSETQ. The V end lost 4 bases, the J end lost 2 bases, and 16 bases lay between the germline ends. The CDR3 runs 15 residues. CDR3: CASSLGLRRTYEQYF. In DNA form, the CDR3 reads TGCGCCAGCAGCCTGGGACTGCGCCGAACCTACGAGCAGTACTTC. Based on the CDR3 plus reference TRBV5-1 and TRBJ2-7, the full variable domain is KAGVTQTPRYLIKTRGQQVTLSCSPISGHRSVSWYQQTPGQGLQFLFEYFSETQRNKGNFPGRFSGRQFSNSRSEMNVSTLELGDSALYLCASSLGLRRTYEQYFGPGTRLTVT.

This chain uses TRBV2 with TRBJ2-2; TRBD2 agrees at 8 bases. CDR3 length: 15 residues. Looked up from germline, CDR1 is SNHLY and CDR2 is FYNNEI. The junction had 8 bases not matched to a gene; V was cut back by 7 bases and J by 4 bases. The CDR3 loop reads CASKGAGVSTGELFF. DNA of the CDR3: TGTGCCAGCAAGGGAGCGGGAGTCAGCACCGGGGAGCTGTTTTTT.

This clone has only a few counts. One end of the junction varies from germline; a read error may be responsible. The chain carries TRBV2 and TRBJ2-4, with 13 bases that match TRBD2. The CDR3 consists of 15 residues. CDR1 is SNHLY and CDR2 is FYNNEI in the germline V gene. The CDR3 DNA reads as TGTGCCAGCTGGAAAGGGACTAGCGGGAAAAACAGTCAGTACTTC. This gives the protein CASWKGTSGKNSQYF. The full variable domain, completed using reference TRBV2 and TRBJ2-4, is EPEVTQTPSHQVTQMGQEVILRCVPISNHLYFYWYRQILGQKVEFLVSFYNNEISEKSEIFDDQFSVERPDGSNFTLKIRSTKLEDSAMYFCASWKGTSGKNSQYFGAGTRLSVL.

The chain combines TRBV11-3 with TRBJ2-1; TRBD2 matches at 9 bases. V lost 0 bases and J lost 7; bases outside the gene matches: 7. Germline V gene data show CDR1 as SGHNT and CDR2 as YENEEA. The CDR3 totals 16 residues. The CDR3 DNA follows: TGTGCCAGCAGCTTAGAGGGGGCTAGCGGGATGAATGAGCAGTTCTTC. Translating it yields CASSLEGASGMNEQFF.

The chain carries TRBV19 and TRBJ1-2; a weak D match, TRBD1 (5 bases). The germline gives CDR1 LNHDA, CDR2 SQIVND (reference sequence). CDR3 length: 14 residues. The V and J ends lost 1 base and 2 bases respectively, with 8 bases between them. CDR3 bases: TGTGCCAGTAGTATAGGGGGGGAGAACTATGGCTACACCTTC. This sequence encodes CASSIGGENYGYTF.

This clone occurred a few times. The CDR3 DNA reads as TGCGCCAGCAGCCTTGTACAGAATGGAAACACTGAAGCTTTCTTT. This translates into CASSLVQNGNTEAFF. The chain has TRBV4-3 and TRBJ1-1, with D unresolved. Looked up from germline, CDR1 is LGHNA and CDR2 is YSLEER. V was cut by 4 bases and J by 2 bases, with 14 bases left in between. CDR3 size: 15 residues.

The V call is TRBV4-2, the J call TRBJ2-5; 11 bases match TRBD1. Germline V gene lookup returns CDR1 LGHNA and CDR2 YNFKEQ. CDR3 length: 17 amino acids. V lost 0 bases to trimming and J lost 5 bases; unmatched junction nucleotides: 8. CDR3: CASSQDGRTGGRETQYF. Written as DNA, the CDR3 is TGTGCCAGCAGCCAAGATGGCAGGACAGGGGGCAGGGAGACCCAGTACTTC.

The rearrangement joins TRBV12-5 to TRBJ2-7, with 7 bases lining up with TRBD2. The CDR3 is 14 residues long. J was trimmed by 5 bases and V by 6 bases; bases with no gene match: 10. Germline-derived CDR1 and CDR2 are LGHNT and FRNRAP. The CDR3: CASGPGLVNDEQYF. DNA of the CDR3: TGTGCTAGTGGCCCCGGACTAGTAAACGACGAGCAGTACTTC.

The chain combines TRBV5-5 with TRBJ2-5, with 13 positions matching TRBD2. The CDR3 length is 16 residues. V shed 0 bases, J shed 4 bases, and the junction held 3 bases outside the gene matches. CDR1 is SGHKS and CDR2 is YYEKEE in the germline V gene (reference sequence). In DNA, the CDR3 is TGTGCCAGCAGCTTGGGACTAGCGGGAGGTGGAGAGACCCAGTACTTC. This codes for CASSLGLAGGGETQYF.

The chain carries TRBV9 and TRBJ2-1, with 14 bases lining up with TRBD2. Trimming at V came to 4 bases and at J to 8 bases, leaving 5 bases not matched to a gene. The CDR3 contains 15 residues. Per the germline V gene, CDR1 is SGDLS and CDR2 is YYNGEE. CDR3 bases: TGTGCCAGCAGCCGGACTAGCGGGAGGCTTTATGAGCAGTTCTTC. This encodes CASSRTSGRLYEQFF.

The CDR3 sequence is CASSEQVGTEAFF. The CDR3 DNA is TGTGCCAGCAGCGAGCAGGTGGGCACTGAAGCTTTCTTT. This sequence joins TRBV9 and TRBJ1-1; D uncertain. This CDR3 region has 13 residues. V was clipped by 3 bases and J by 4 bases, with 10 bases between them. In germline, CDR1 is SGDLS, CDR2 YYNGEE.

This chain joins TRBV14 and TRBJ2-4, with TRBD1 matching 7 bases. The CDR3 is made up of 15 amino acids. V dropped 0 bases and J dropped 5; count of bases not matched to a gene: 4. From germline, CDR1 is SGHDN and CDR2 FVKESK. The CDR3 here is CASSQEGTAENIQYF. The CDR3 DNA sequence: TGTGCCAGCAGCCAAGAAGGGACAGCAGAAAACATTCAGTACTTC.

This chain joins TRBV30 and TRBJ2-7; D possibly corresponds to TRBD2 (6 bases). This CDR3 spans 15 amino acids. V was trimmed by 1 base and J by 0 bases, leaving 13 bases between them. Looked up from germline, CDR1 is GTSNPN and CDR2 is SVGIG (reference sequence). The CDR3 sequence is CAWSGGTSTSYEQYF. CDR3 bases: TGTGCCTGGAGTGGAGGGACTTCCACCTCCTACGAGCAGTACTTC.

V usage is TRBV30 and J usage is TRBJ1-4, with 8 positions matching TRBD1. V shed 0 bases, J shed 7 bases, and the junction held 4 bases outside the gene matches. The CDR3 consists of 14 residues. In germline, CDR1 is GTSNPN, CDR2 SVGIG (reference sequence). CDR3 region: CAWSVGQGSEKLFF. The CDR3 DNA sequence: TGTGCCTGGAGTGTAGGACAGGGCTCTGAAAAACTGTTTTTT. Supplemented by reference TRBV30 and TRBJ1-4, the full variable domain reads SQTIHQWPATLVQPVGSPLSLECTVEGTSNPNLYWYRQAAGRGLQLLFYSVGIGQISSEVPQNLSASRPQDRQFILSSKKLLLSDSGFYLCAWSVGQGSEKLFFGSGTQLSVL.

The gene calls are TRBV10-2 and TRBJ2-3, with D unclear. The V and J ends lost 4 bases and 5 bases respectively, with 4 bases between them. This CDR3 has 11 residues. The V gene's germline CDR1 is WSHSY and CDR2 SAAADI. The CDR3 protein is CASSGRDTQYF. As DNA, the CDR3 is TGCGCCAGCAGTGGTCGAGATACGCAGTATTTT.

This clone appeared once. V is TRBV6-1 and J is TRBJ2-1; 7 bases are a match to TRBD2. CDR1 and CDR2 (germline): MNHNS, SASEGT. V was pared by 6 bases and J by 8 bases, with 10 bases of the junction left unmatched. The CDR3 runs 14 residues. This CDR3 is CASSTFAGEHEQFF. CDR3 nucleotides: TGTGCCAGCAGCACCTTCGCGGGAGAACATGAGCAGTTCTTC.

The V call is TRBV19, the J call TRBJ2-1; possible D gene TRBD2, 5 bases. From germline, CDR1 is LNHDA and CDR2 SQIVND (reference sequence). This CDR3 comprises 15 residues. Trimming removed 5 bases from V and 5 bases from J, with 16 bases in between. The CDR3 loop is CASSVREGSNNEQFF. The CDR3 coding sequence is TGTGCCAGTAGTGTTAGGGAAGGGAGCAACAATGAGCAGTTCTTC.

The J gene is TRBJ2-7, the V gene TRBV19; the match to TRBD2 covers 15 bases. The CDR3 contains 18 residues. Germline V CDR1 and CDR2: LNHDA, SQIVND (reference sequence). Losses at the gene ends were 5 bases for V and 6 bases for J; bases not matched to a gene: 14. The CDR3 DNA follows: TGTGCCAGTAGTCTCGCCCCGGGACTAGCGGGAGGTAAGGTCGAGCAGTACTTC. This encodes CASSLAPGLAGGKVEQYF.

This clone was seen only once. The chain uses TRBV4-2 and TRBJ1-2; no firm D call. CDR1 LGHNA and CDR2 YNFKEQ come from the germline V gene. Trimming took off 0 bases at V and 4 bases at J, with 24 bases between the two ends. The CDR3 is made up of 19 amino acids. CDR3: CASSQDLAAGSLSIYGYTF. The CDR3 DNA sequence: TGTGCCAGCAGCCAAGATCTAGCCGCTGGGAGTCTTTCGATCTATGGCTACACCTTC.

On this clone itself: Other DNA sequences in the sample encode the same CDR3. The CDR3 DNA is TGTGCCATCAGTGCCACAGGGGATAGTCAGCCCCAGCATTTT. Its protein is CAISATGDSQPQHF. The genes are TRBV10-3 and TRBJ1-5; TRBD1 matches 7 bases. The CDR3 runs to 14 residues. V dropped 4 bases and J dropped 6; count of bases not matched to a gene: 6. Germline loops: CDR1 ENHRY, CDR2 SYGVKD.

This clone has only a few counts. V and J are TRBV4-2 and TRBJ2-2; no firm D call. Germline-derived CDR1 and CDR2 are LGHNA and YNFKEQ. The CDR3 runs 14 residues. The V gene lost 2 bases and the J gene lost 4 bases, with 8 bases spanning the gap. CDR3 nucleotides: TGTGCCAGCAGCCAAAGCCCCGGCACCGGGGAGCTGTTTTTT. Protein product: CASSQSPGTGELFF.

The CDR3 is CATSRPGLAVPYEQYF. In nucleotides, the CDR3 is TGTGCCACCAGCAGACCGGGACTAGCGGTTCCCTACGAGCAGTACTTC. V gene TRBV15 combines with J gene TRBJ2-7; 11 nucleotides line up with TRBD2. The junction had 5 bases not matched to a gene; V was cut back by 2 bases and J by 2 bases. In germline, CDR1 is LNHNV, CDR2 YYDKDF (reference sequence). CDR3 length equals 16 residues. Variable domain in full (rest from reference TRBV15 and TRBJ2-7): DAMVIQNPRYQVTQFGKPVTLSCSQTLNHNVMYWYQQKSSQAPKLLFHYYDKDFNNEADTPDNFQSRRPNTSFCFLDIRSPGLGDTAMYLCATSRPGLAVPYEQYFGPGTRLTVT.

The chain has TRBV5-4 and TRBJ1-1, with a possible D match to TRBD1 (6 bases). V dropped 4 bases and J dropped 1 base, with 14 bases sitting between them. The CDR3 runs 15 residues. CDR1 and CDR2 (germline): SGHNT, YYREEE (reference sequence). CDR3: CASSKEQGRNTEAFF. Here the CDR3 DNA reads TGTGCCAGCAGCAAGGAACAGGGCCGGAACACTGAAGCTTTCTTT.

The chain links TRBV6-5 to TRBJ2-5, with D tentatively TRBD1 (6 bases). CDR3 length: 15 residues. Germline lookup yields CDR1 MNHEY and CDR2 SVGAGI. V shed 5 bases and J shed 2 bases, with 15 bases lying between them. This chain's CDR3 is CASSLQGSAQETQYF. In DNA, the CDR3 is TGTGCCAGCAGTCTTCAGGGGTCGGCGCAAGAGACCCAGTACTTC.